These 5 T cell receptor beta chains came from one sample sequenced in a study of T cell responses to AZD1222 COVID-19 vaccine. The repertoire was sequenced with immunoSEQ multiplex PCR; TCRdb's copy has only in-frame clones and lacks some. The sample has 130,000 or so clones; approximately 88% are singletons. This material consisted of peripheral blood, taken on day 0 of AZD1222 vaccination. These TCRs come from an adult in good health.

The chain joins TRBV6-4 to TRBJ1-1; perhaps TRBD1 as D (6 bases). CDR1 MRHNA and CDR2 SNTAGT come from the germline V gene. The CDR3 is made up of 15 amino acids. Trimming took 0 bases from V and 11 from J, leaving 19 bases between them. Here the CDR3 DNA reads TGTGCCAGCAGTGACTCCGGGGGGGCAGGGACTAAGGCTTTCTTT. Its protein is CASSDSGGAGTKAFF.

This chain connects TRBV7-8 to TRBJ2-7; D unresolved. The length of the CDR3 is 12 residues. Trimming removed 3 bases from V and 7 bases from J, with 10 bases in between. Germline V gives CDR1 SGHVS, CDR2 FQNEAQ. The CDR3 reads CASSFEAGEQYF. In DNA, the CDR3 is TGTGCCAGCAGCTTCGAGGCCGGGGAGCAGTACTTC.

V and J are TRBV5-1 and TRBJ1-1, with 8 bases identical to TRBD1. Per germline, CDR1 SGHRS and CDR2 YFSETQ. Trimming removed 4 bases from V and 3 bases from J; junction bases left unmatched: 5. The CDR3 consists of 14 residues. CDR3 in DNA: TGCGCCAGCAGCCCCAGGGGGCTGGACACTGAAGCTTTCTTT. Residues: CASSPRGLDTEAFF.

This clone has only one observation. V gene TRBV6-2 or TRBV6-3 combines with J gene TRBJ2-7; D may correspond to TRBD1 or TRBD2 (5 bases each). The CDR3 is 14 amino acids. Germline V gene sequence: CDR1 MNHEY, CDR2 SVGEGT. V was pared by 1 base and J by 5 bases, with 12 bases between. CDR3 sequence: CASSYFDRGHEQYF. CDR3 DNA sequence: TGTGCCAGCAGTTACTTCGACCGGGGCCACGAGCAGTACTTC.

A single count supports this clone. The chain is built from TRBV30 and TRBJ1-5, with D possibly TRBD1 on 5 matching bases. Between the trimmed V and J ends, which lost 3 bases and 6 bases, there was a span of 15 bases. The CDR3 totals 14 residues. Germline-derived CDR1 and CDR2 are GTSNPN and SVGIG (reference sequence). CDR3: CAWSARDLGQPQHF. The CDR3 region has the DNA TGTGCCTGGAGCGCCCGGGACCTGGGTCAGCCCCAGCATTTT.